These 28 T cell receptor beta chains came from one sample sequenced in a study of cytomegalovirus exposure and HLA in healthy donors. Generated by immunoSEQ multiplex PCR, the TCRdb table keeps only in-frame clones and is missing some. This sample has about 170,000 clones, with 70% to 90% found just once. Sequencing was done on a sample of PBMCs. The receptors derive from a woman aged 18-35 years in good health and CMV-seronegative.

The rearrangement uses TRBV5-1 and TRBJ1-1; possibly TRBD1 for D (6 bases). The CDR3 is 16 amino acids. V was pared by 3 bases and J by 2 bases, with 17 bases between. Germline CDR1 and CDR2: SGHRS and YFSETQ. For the CDR3, the DNA is TGCGCCAGCAGCTGGGGCCCGACAGGTAGCAACACTGAAGCTTTCTTT. It translates to CASSWGPTGSNTEAFF.

Here the CDR3 reads CASQAGMGRGYTF. CDR3 coding DNA: TGTGCCAGCCAGGCGGGTATGGGGAGGGGCTACACCTTC. The chain couples TRBV6-9 to TRBJ1-2; D not certain. The CDR3 is 13 residues long. The germline V and J ends were trimmed by 8 bases and 8 bases, with 18 bases remaining between them. Germline assignment: CDR1 MNHGY and CDR2 SVAAGI.

The CDR3 here is CASSLEPRELYEQYF. The CDR3 nucleotides read TGTGCCAGCAGCCTGGAGCCCCGGGAACTCTACGAGCAGTACTTC. The J gene is TRBJ2-7, the V gene TRBV7-6; D might be TRBD2 (5 bases). This CDR3 has 15 amino acids. Germline V gene lookup returns CDR1 SGHVS and CDR2 FNYEAQ. V was clipped by 5 bases and J by 3 bases, with 17 bases between them.

The chain combines TRBV2 with TRBJ2-1; 7 bases are a match to TRBD2. This CDR3 comprises 18 residues. The V gene's germline CDR1 is SNHLY and CDR2 FYNNEI. Germline trimming cut 0 bases from V and 2 bases from J; bases unmatched to any gene: 10. In nucleotides, the CDR3 is TGTGCCAGCAGTGAAGCGTGGCCTGGCGGGGGAACCTACAATGAGCAGTTCTTC. Protein: CASSEAWPGGGTYNEQFF.

This chain uses TRBV18 with TRBJ1-3; 7 nucleotides line up with TRBD1. The CDR3 loop spans 16 amino acids. Germline V lookup: CDR1 KGHSH, CDR2 LQKENI. Trimming removed 4 bases from V and 1 base from J; junction bases left unmatched: 7. The CDR3 loop is CASSHDRVGSGNTIYF. CDR3 sequence (DNA): TGTGCCAGCTCACATGACAGGGTAGGATCTGGAAACACCATATATTTT.

This clone was observed a single time. The gene calls are TRBV6-4 and TRBJ1-5; TRBD1 might be the D (6 bases). V lost 0 bases and J 4 bases, leaving 16 bases between the germline ends. Germline assignment: CDR1 MRHNA and CDR2 SNTAGT. This CDR3 is 17 amino acids long. The CDR3 loop is CASSDSGIRGSNQPQHF. As DNA, the CDR3 is TGTGCCAGCAGTGACTCAGGGATAAGGGGGTCGAATCAGCCCCAGCATTTT.

The chain joins TRBV7-2 to TRBJ2-1; possible D gene TRBD1, 6 bases. Trimming cost V 3 bases and J 8 bases, with 14 bases left between them. CDR3 length equals 14 residues. Germline V CDR1 and CDR2: SGHTA, FQGNSA. The CDR3 reads CASSFGTSSHEQFF. CDR3 DNA: TGTGCCAGCAGCTTCGGGACATCGTCCCATGAGCAGTTCTTC.

The chain employs TRBV11-3 and TRBJ2-1; 7 bases are shared with TRBD2. The germline V gene encodes CDR1 SGHNT and CDR2 YENEEA. This CDR3 spans 15 amino acids. After removal of 4 bases from V and 9 bases from J, the junction contained 12 bases not matched to a gene. The CDR3 DNA reads as TGTGCCAGCAGCTCTCGACTAGTGGGGAGGGGTGAGCAGTTCTTC. Protein: CASSSRLVGRGEQFF.

The chain has TRBV18 and TRBJ1-6, with D perhaps TRBD1 (6 bases). V lost 3 bases to trimming and J lost 10 bases, with 16 bases between them. This CDR3 spans 15 amino acids. The germline V gene has CDR1 KGHSH and CDR2 LQKENI. The CDR3 region has the DNA TGTGCCAGCTCACCGATAGGCAGGGGTGGATCACCCCTCCACTTT. Amino acids: CASSPIGRGGSPLHF. Full variable domain (rest looked up from reference TRBV18 and TRBJ1-6): NAGVMQNPRHLVRRRGQEARLRCSPMKGHSHVYWYRQLPEEGLKFMVYLQKENIIDESGMPKERFSAEFPKEGPSILRIQQVVRGDSAAYFCASSPIGRGGSPLHFGNGTRLTVT.

A word on this clone: The junction shows a germline mismatch at one end, possibly a read error. The chain recombines TRBV5-6 with TRBJ2-1; TRBD1 aligns across 7 bases. The V gene's germline CDR1 is SGHDT and CDR2 YYEEEE. This CDR3 spans 16 amino acids. The CDR3 region is CASSSYTGTAYYEQFF. The CDR3 coding sequence is TGTGCCAGCAGCTCCTACACCGGGACAGCCTACTATGAGCAGTTCTTC.

This sequence joins TRBV15 and TRBJ2-1; perhaps TRBD2 as D (5 bases). V lost 1 base to trimming and J lost 6 bases, with 13 bases between them. Per germline, CDR1 LNHNV and CDR2 YYDKDF (reference sequence). This CDR3 contains 15 residues. CDR3 protein: CATSRVVALGNEQFF. In DNA, the CDR3 is TGTGCCACCAGCAGAGTGGTAGCGCTCGGCAATGAGCAGTTCTTC. The whole variable domain, filled in from reference TRBV15 and TRBJ2-1, reads DAMVIQNPRYQVTQFGKPVTLSCSQTLNHNVMYWYQQKSSQAPKLLFHYYDKDFNNEADTPDNFQSRRPNTSFCFLDIRSPGLGDTAMYLCATSRVVALGNEQFFGPGTRLTVL.

The chain employs TRBV10-3 and TRBJ1-2; 8 nucleotides match TRBD1. The germline V gene has CDR1 ENHRY and CDR2 SYGVKD. The CDR3 length is 14 residues. The trim removed 0 bases at V and 4 bases at J, leaving 1 base unmatched. CDR3 bases: TGTGCCATCAGTGAGTCAGACAGGGGCTATGGCTACACCTTC. Translating gives CAISESDRGYGYTF.

In this sample, this clone turned up once. The J gene is TRBJ2-5, the V gene TRBV20-1, with D tentatively TRBD1 (6 bases). Trimming shortened V by 6 bases and J by 3 bases, and 8 bases separated the two germline ends. The CDR3 runs 11 residues. Germline CDR1 DFQATT, CDR2 SNEGSKA (reference sequence). Here the CDR3 DNA reads TGCAGTGCGCACAGGGAAGAGACCCAGTACTTC. This sequence encodes CSAHREETQYF.

CDR3 DNA sequence: TGCGCCAGCAGCTTTGGCCGACAGGGAATTTCTACCGGGGAGCTGTTTTTT. Its protein is CASSFGRQGISTGELFF. The chain recombines TRBV5-1 with TRBJ2-2; 7 bases map to TRBD1. CDR3 length: 17 residues. In germline, CDR1 is SGHRS, CDR2 YFSETQ. V lost 2 bases, J lost 5 bases, and 12 bases stayed unmatched.

The chain uses TRBV9 and TRBJ2-2; TRBD1 matches 7 bases. The CDR3 runs 15 residues. CDR1 and CDR2 from the germline V gene are SGDLS and YYNGEE. Unmatched junction bases numbered 7, after V lost 2 bases and J lost 6 bases. CDR3 nucleotides: TGTGCCAGCAGCGTGGACGACAGGGAATCCGGGGAGCTGTTTTTT. It translates to CASSVDDRESGELFF.

DNA of the CDR3: TGCGCCAGCAGCTTGGGACAGAACTACGAGCAGTACTTC. Protein sequence: CASSLGQNYEQYF. V and J are TRBV5-1 and TRBJ2-7; D perhaps matches TRBD1 (5 bases). Germline V CDR1 and CDR2: SGHRS, YFSETQ. V was shortened by 0 bases and J by 3 bases, with 7 bases between the two germline ends. The CDR3 spans 13 residues. Supplemented by reference TRBV5-1 and TRBJ2-7, the full variable domain reads KAGVTQTPRYLIKTRGQQVTLSCSPISGHRSVSWYQQTPGQGLQFLFEYFSETQRNKGNFPGRFSGRQFSNSRSEMNVSTLELGDSALYLCASSLGQNYEQYFGPGTRLTVT.

CDR3 sequence: CASSDRGLGYTEAFF. CDR3 sequence (DNA): TGTGCCAGCAGTGACAGGGGTTTGGGGTACACTGAAGCTTTCTTT. This chain joins TRBV6-1 and TRBJ1-1, with D possibly matching TRBD1 (6 bases). The CDR3 is 15 residues long. CDR1 and CDR2 from the germline V gene are MNHNS and SASEGT. Trimming took 3 bases from V and 3 from J, leaving 14 bases between them.

V is TRBV7-8 and J is TRBJ1-2, with D possibly being TRBD1 (6 bases). V gave up 1 base and J gave up 0 bases, with 9 bases separating them. Germline V lookup: CDR1 SGHVS, CDR2 FQNEAQ. The CDR3 has 15 residues. The chain's CDR3 is CASSLEQGSNYGYTF. The CDR3 DNA follows: TGTGCCAGCAGCTTAGAACAGGGCTCTAACTATGGCTACACCTTC.

The chain couples TRBV4-1 to TRBJ2-5; no reliable D call. Trimming took off 2 bases at V and 4 bases at J, with 8 bases between the two ends. CDR3 length equals 13 residues. The V gene's germline CDR1 is MGHRA and CDR2 YSYEKL. In DNA, the CDR3 is TGCGCCAGCAGCCAAACCCCAGGAGAGACCCAGTACTTC. It specifies CASSQTPGETQYF.

This chain uses TRBV27 with TRBJ2-7; 8 bases align to TRBD1. Trimming at V came to 4 bases and at J to 6 bases, leaving 14 bases not matched to a gene. The germline V gene has CDR1 MNHEY and CDR2 SMNVEV (reference sequence). The CDR3 is 16 residues long. The CDR3 DNA sequence: TGTGCCAGCAGTTCTCCTATGACAGGGGAGCGGGTCGAGCAGTACTTC. As protein: CASSSPMTGERVEQYF.

CDR3 DNA: TGTGCCAGTAGCCGGGGGTTCTATGGCTACACCTTC. Residues: CASSRGFYGYTF. The chain couples TRBV19 to TRBJ1-2; D may be TRBD1 (5 bases). V gave up 6 bases and J gave up 4 bases, with 9 bases separating them. The length of the CDR3 is 12 residues. Germline V lookup: CDR1 LNHDA, CDR2 SQIVND (reference sequence).

The chain employs TRBV6-5 and TRBJ1-4, with D maybe TRBD1 (5 bases). Trimming removed 2 bases at V and 4 bases at J, with 11 bases between. The CDR3 is 15 residues long. The V gene's germline CDR1 is MNHEY and CDR2 SVGAGI. The CDR3 loop is CASSYGQGDNEKLFF. Written as DNA, the CDR3 is TGTGCCAGCAGTTACGGGCAGGGTGATAATGAAAAACTGTTTTTT.

V gene TRBV18 combines with J gene TRBJ2-5; the D is unclear. With 3 bases removed from V and 0 bases from J, the gap between germline ends came to 5 bases. Germline CDR1 and CDR2: KGHSH and LQKENI. The CDR3 spans 13 residues. CDR3 in amino acids: CASSPQNQETQYF. The CDR3 DNA follows: TGTGCCAGCTCACCTCAAAACCAAGAGACCCAGTACTTC.

V is TRBV5-1 and J is TRBJ1-1; a weak D match, TRBD1 (5 bases). V was shortened by 1 base and J by 7 bases, with 14 bases between the two germline ends. Germline CDR1 and CDR2: SGHRS and YFSETQ. This CDR3 comprises 14 residues. The CDR3 here is CASSLSGGRNEAFF. The CDR3 region has the DNA TGCGCCAGCAGCTTGAGCGGGGGAAGAAATGAAGCTTTCTTT.

V usage is TRBV5-8 and J usage is TRBJ2-7, with 8 bases identical to TRBD2. V shed 0 bases and J 3 bases; nucleotides not matched to a gene: 8. There are 16 residues in the CDR3. CDR1 and CDR2 from the germline V gene are SGHTS and YDEGEE. In DNA, the CDR3 is TGTGCCAGCAGCTTGGCGGGCGGGGGGCTTGGCTACGAGCAGTACTTC. As protein: CASSLAGGGLGYEQYF.

This chain joins TRBV30 and TRBJ1-4, with D possibly being TRBD1 (5 bases). Germline CDR1 reads GTSNPN; CDR2 reads SVGIG (reference sequence). The V and J ends lost 4 bases and 8 bases respectively, with 17 bases between them. The length of the CDR3 is 14 residues. CDR3 sequence: CAWTLDTRVEKLFF. The CDR3, as DNA: TGTGCCTGGACCTTGGACACCCGTGTGGAAAAACTGTTTTTT.

This rearrangement joins TRBV18 to TRBJ2-7; TRBD1 aligns across 7 bases. The junction had 14 bases not matched to a gene; V was cut back by 6 bases and J by 3 bases. Germline V gene sequence: CDR1 KGHSH, CDR2 LQKENI. CDR3 length: 16 residues. The CDR3 coding sequence is TGTGCCAGCTCGCGCATACCAGGGGGTGGCTACTACGAGCAGTACTTC. Translation: CASSRIPGGGYYEQYF.

The genes are TRBV7-2 and TRBJ1-4; maybe TRBD1 (5 bases). Per germline, CDR1 SGHTA and CDR2 FQGNSA. Trimming took 4 bases from V and 7 from J, leaving 16 bases between them. CDR3 length equals 15 residues. CDR3 protein: CASSYQGTLTEKLFF. CDR3 DNA: TGTGCCAGCAGCTATCAGGGTACCCTAACTGAAAAACTGTTTTTT.